This T cell receptor (beta chain) was captured by sequencing in a study of control samples from healthy donors and cancer patients. Sequenced by immunoSEQ multiplex PCR; TCRdb stores in-frame clones only, minus some. The sample lists about 160,000 clones, over 85% occurring once. Germline loops: CDR1 MDHEN, CDR2 SYDVKM. Losses at the gene ends were 5 bases for V and 5 bases for J; bases not matched to a gene: 9. CDR3 length equals 16 residues. The clonotype originates from a woman between 40 and 50 years old in good health. Sequenced material: blood. V gene TRBV28 combines with J gene TRBJ2-3; 11 bases line up with TRBD2. CDR3 sequence (DNA): TGTGCCAGCAGTACCCGACTAGCGGGGAGAGTAGATACGCAGTATTTT. Its translation is CASSTRLAGRVDTQYF.